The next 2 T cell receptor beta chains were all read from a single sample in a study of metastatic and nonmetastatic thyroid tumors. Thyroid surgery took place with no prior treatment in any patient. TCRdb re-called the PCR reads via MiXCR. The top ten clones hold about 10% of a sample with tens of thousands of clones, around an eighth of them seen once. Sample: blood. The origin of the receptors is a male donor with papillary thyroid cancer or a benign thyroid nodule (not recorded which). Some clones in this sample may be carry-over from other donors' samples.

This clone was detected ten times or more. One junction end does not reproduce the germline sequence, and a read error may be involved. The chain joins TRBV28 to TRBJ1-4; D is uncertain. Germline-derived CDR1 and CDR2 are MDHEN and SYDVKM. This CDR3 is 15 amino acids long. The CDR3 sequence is CASSSPLGGNGKLFF. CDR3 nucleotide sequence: TGTGCCAGCAGTTCACCCCTAGGAGGGAATGGAAAACTGTTTTTT.

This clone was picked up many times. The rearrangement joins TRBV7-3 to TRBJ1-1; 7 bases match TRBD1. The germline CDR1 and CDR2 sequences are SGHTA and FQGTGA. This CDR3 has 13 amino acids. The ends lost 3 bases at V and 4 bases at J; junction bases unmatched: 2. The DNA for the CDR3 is TGTGCCAGCAGCTTCCAGGGGGGCACTGAAGCTTTCTTT. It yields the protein CASSFQGGTEAFF.